This TCR beta chain is from a study of cytomegalovirus exposure and HLA in healthy donors. Overall study findings and caveats: According to an earlier analysis, most TCR beta V segments yielded productive rearrangements about 87% or about 30% of the time.

The PCR employed 60 Vbeta primers together with 13 Jbeta primers. Profiled with immunoSEQ multiplex PCR; TCRdb holds only in-frame clones, not every one. This table has under 200,000 clones, roughly four fifths appearing once. Looked up from germline, CDR1 is GTSNPN and CDR2 is SVGIG (reference sequence). The V and J ends lost 0 bases and 8 bases respectively, with 11 bases between them. CDR3 length: 13 amino acids. To note about this clone: The target antigen is unknown.

The gene calls are TRBV30 and TRBJ2-1; D is unclear. The receptor was isolated from a woman aged 18-29 years in good health and CMV-seronegative. The source material was PBMCs. CDR3 sequence (DNA): TGTGCCTGGAGTGTGGGTAGTCTAGATGAGCAGTTCTTC. Translation: CAWSVGSLDEQFF.